Presented here are 3 T cell receptor beta chains from one specimen sequenced in a study of molecular identifiers for immune sequencing clone quantification. MiXCR, run by TCRdb on the PCR reads, gives a single entry per CDR3 protein. The data hold 88,000 or so distinct CDR3 sequences, with roughly 21% observed a single time. Sequenced: naive CD8+ T cells from blood, with Jurkat cell RNA spiked in. Subset specified: FACS-sorted CD8+CD4-CCR7+CD45RA+ naive T cells. All receptors come from a human donor in good health. Some libraries in this study had Jurkat cell RNA spiked in.

This clonotype occurred a few times. The rearrangement links TRBV6-2 or TRBV6-3 to TRBJ2-1; D gene uncertain. This CDR3 has 17 residues. CDR1 is MNHEY, CDR2 SVGEGT, per germline. Trimming took 0 bases from V and 0 from J, leaving 12 bases between them. CDR3 sequence: CASSYSRQLSSYNEQFF. CDR3 coding DNA: TGTGCCAGCAGTTACTCGAGGCAGTTGAGCTCCTACAATGAGCAGTTCTTC.

This clonotype was counted only a few times. The chain has TRBV18 and TRBJ2-1; 9 bases line up with TRBD1. Trimming took 0 bases from V and 5 from J; bases not matched to a gene: 5. This CDR3 spans 16 amino acids. The germline V gene encodes CDR1 KGHSH and CDR2 LQKENI. The chain's CDR3 is CASSPPVGDRDNEQFF. CDR3 DNA sequence: TGTGCCAGCTCACCACCCGTCGGGGACAGGGACAATGAGCAGTTCTTC.

At least ten counts were recorded for this clonotype. This chain connects TRBV6-6 to TRBJ1-1, with D hard to call. CDR1 is MNHNY and CDR2 is SVGAGI in the germline V gene (reference sequence). The CDR3 covers 12 residues. Deletions cut 2 bases from V and 5 bases from J, with 6 bases between. The CDR3, as DNA: TGTGCCAGCAGTTACGCTGAGACTGAAGCTTTCTTT. This sequence encodes CASSYAETEAFF.